Each of the 7 T cell receptor beta chains below was sequenced from the same sample in a study of T-cell memory formation after mild COVID-19 (dated by TCRdb to the early 2020s). Libraries came from 5' RACE. The run used an Illumina NovaSeq 6000. The raw public reads went through TCRdb reprocessing: fastp at Q25, MiXCR clone calling, in-frame beta chains kept. CDR3 protein sequences are deduplicated, and each keeps its most common genes and DNA. The sample contains fewer than 250,000 distinct CDR3 sequences, under 12% of them found a single time. The ten largest clones represent under 3.5% of the sample. Sequenced sample: PBMCs or a T cell subset sorted from them (not recorded which). These receptors were taken from a young man who had mild COVID-19 (a few samples of this study predate the infection). The sample titles of this study are shuffled in the database, so cell type and time point are left out; the donor was told from shared clones.

The rearrangement uses TRBV2 and TRBJ2-1; D possibly corresponds to TRBD1 (6 bases). Trimming shortened V by 9 bases and J by 16 bases, and 19 bases separated the two germline ends. The length of the CDR3 is 11 residues. Germline V gene lookup returns CDR1 SNHLY and CDR2 FYNNEI. CDR3 sequence: CASAIRTATFF. The CDR3 DNA reads TGTGCCAGTGCAATCAGGACAGCTACTTTCTTC.

V is TRBV20-1 and J is TRBJ1-5; no clear D gene. CDR3 length: 12 residues. Germline CDR1 and CDR2: DFQATT and SNEGSKA (reference sequence). Trimming took 3 bases from V and 4 from J, leaving 7 bases between them. CDR3 sequence reads: CSASKQNQPQHF. The DNA of the CDR3 is TGCAGTGCTAGCAAACAAAATCAGCCCCAGCATTTT.

The sample holds many counts of this clonotype. The chain couples TRBV5-1 to TRBJ2-6; D may be TRBD2 (6 bases). The V end was cut by 4 bases, the J end by 2 bases, with 13 bases between. The CDR3 totals 16 residues. The V gene's germline CDR1 is SGHRS and CDR2 YFSETQ. CDR3 sequence (DNA): TGCGCCAGCAGCACCACCTCGGGGGCTGGGGCCAACGTCCTGACTTTC. Amino acid sequence: CASSTTSGAGANVLTF. The variable domain in full, completed from reference TRBV5-1 and TRBJ2-6, reads KAGVTQTPRYLIKTRGQQVTLSCSPISGHRSVSWYQQTPGQGLQFLFEYFSETQRNKGNFPGRFSGRQFSNSRSEMNVSTLELGDSALYLCASSTTSGAGANVLTFGAGSRLTVL.

V usage is TRBV12-5 and J usage is TRBJ2-1; D could derive from TRBD1 or TRBD2 (5 bases each). Germline lookup yields CDR1 LGHNT and CDR2 FRNRAP. The CDR3 spans 15 residues. Trimming pared 2 bases from V and 8 bases from J, leaving 16 bases between. The CDR3 DNA is TGTGCTAGTGGTTTGATACCCGGGGCGACCGATGAGCAGTTCTTC. As protein: CASGLIPGATDEQFF.

A few counts support this clonotype. J is TRBJ1-6 and V is TRBV7-2, with TRBD1 identical over 11 bases. The V gene's germline CDR1 is SGHTA and CDR2 FQGNSA. This CDR3 spans 14 amino acids. V lost 5 bases, J lost 9 bases, and 3 bases stayed unmatched. The CDR3, as DNA: TGTGCCAGCAGCCGGACAGGGGGCGTTTCACCCCTCCACTTT. Protein: CASSRTGGVSPLHF.

This rearrangement joins TRBV10-3 to TRBJ2-5, with a weak D call TRBD1 (5 bases). The CDR3 contains 15 residues. Germline values: CDR1 ENHRY, CDR2 SYGVKD. Trimming took 3 bases from V and 2 from J, leaving 13 bases between them. The CDR3 DNA reads TGTGCCATCAGTGACCCCGACAGCTTTCAAGAGACCCAGTACTTC. Its protein product is CAISDPDSFQETQYF.

This clonotype was counted ten times or more. The chain recombines TRBV7-9 with TRBJ2-6, with a tentative D call TRBD2 (6 bases). V was clipped by 5 bases and J by 4 bases, with 15 bases between them. CDR3 size: 16 residues. The germline gives CDR1 SEHNR, CDR2 FQNEAQ (reference sequence). Written as DNA, the CDR3 is TGTGCCAGCAGCCCCATCGGGGGTACCGGGGCCAACGTCCTGACTTTC. Translated: CASSPIGGTGANVLTF.